This TCR beta chain derives from a study of T cells after yellow fever vaccination. Overall study: Using CD3, CD45RA, CCR7 and CD95, the EM, EMRA, CM and Tscm memory subsets were sorted. Study-wide findings and caveats: Overlap between CD4 and CD8 compartments was detected for a small share of clonotypes.

Using its own MiXCR run on the 5' RACE reads, TCRdb lists one record per CDR3 protein. Of tens of thousands of distinct CDR3 sequences listed, about 5% are singletons. At least ten counts were recorded for this clonotype. The CDR3 spans 13 residues. Trimming took 5 bases from V and 2 from J, leaving 10 bases between them. The germline V gene has CDR1 SGHRS and CDR2 YFSETQ. This receptor was identified in a man aged 18 to 30 who received the YFV17D yellow fever vaccine. Sequenced here: PBMCs, either bulk or a sorted T-cell subset (CD4+, CD8+, memory, or dextramer-sorted; not recorded which), sampled on the day of the yellow fever booster vaccination. V gene TRBV5-1 combines with J gene TRBJ2-5; weak D call: TRBD2 (6 bases). For the CDR3, the DNA is TGCGCCAGCAGGGAGGGGACGCAAGAGACCCAGTACTTC. Its translation: CASREGTQETQYF.